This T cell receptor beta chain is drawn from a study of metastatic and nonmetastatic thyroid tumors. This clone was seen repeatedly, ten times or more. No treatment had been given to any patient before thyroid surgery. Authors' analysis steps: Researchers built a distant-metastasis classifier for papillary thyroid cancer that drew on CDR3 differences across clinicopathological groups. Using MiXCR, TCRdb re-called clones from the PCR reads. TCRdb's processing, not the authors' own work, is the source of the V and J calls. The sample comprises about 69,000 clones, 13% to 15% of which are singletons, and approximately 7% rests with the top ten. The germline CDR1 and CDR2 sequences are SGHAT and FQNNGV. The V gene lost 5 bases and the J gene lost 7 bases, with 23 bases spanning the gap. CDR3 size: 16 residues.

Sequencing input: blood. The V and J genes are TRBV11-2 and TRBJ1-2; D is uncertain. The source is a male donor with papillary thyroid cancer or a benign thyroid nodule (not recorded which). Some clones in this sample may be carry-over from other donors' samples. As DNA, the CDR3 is TGTGCCAGCAGCCCTAGAACCGGGTCGGAATGGGGTGGCTACACCTTC. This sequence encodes CASSPRTGSEWGGYTF.